Listed here are 21 T cell receptor beta chains from one sample, sequenced in a study of beta chain features in type 1 diabetes. Study-level findings and limits: Across all four CD4+ subsets, people with type 1 diabetes showed modestly shorter TCRB CDR3s.

The whole isolated RNA underwent reverse transcription, so sequencing captured expressed TCRB transcripts. Only in-frame clones appear in the TCRdb table, and some are missing; sequencing was by immunoSEQ multiplex PCR. This table has 95,000 to 150,000 clones, roughly 15% appearing once. Antigens of these TCRs are unknown. The sequencing sample was made of central memory CD4+ T cells from blood. The receptors derive from a man aged 25-40 years with type 1 diabetes.

The chain combines TRBV18 with TRBJ1-1; 8 bases match TRBD1. Germline loops: CDR1 KGHSH, CDR2 LQKENI. V lost 0 bases and J lost 4; bases outside the gene matches: 4. The CDR3 is made up of 15 amino acids. CDR3 sequence (DNA): TGTGCCAGCTCACCACCGCAGGGGGCAGGCACTGAAGCTTTCTTT. Translation gives CASSPPQGAGTEAFF.

This chain connects TRBV5-1 to TRBJ2-3; weak D call: TRBD1 (5 bases). The CDR3 spans 16 residues. The V and J ends lost 0 bases and 2 bases respectively, with 13 bases between them. Germline assignment: CDR1 SGHRS and CDR2 YFSETQ. CDR3 bases: TGCGCCAGCAGCTTGGGGGCAGCCAGGGACACAGATACGCAGTATTTT. It codes for CASSLGAARDTDTQYF.

This rearrangement joins TRBV27 to TRBJ1-1; TRBD1 agrees at 9 bases. CDR3 length: 17 residues. The V gene end was trimmed by 5 bases and the J gene end by 3 bases; junction bases not matched to a gene: 13. Germline V CDR1 and CDR2: MNHEY, SMNVEV (reference sequence). The CDR3 sequence: CASSLRGTGSGYTEAFF. The CDR3 coding sequence is TGTGCCAGCAGTCTCCGGGGGACAGGGAGCGGTTACACTGAAGCTTTCTTT.

The V and J genes are TRBV4-2 and TRBJ1-6; 7 positions match TRBD1. Trimming took 2 bases from V and 8 from J; bases not matched to a gene: 6. The CDR3 covers 15 residues. CDR1 is LGHNA, CDR2 YNFKEQ, per germline. CDR3 sequence: CASSQPGQVDSPLHF. The CDR3 DNA is TGTGCCAGCAGCCAACCCGGACAGGTAGATTCACCCCTCCACTTT.

This rearrangement joins TRBV7-2 to TRBJ2-4; D gene unclear. Trimming pared 3 bases from V and 4 bases from J, leaving 1 base between. The CDR3 sequence is 11 residues long. The germline CDR1 and CDR2 sequences are SGHTA and FQGNSA. DNA of the CDR3: TGTGCCAGCAGCTTTAAAAACATTCAGTACTTC. Translated, it gives CASSFKNIQYF.

This clone was detected only a few times. The J gene is TRBJ1-2, the V gene TRBV10-3; 7 nucleotides match TRBD1. The trim removed 7 bases at V and 8 bases at J, leaving 10 bases unmatched. CDR1 and CDR2 (germline): ENHRY, SYGVKD. There are 13 residues in the CDR3. The CDR3 loop reads CAITSTGTEGYTF. DNA for the CDR3: TGTGCCATCACTTCGACAGGGACGGAGGGCTACACCTTC.

This clone was seen a few times. The rearrangement links TRBV29-1 to TRBJ2-1, with TRBD1 as a possible D gene (6 bases). Germline V gives CDR1 SQVTM, CDR2 ANQGSEA. V was cut by 4 bases and J by 8 bases, with 12 bases left in between. CDR3 length: 12 amino acids. This CDR3 reads CSVGVTGYEQFF. CDR3 DNA sequence: TGCAGCGTTGGGGTAACAGGGTATGAGCAGTTCTTC.

The rearrangement uses TRBV30 and TRBJ2-5; D is ambiguous. Trimming removed 5 bases at V and 1 base at J, with 17 bases between. This CDR3 has 15 residues. Germline V gene lookup returns CDR1 GTSNPN and CDR2 SVGIG (reference sequence). The CDR3 nucleotides are TGTGCCTGGGCCCCAATTACCAGCGCCCAAGAGACCCAGTACTTC. It codes for CAWAPITSAQETQYF.

This clone was seen only a few times. The rearrangement joins TRBV28 to TRBJ2-7; 8 bases fit TRBD2. Looked up from germline, CDR1 is MDHEN and CDR2 is SYDVKM. Germline trimming cut 4 bases from V and 1 base from J; bases unmatched to any gene: 3. The CDR3 has 14 residues. CDR3 nucleotide sequence: TGTGCCAGCAGTTCAGCGGGGGCTTCCTACGAGCAGTACTTC. It codes for CASSSAGASYEQYF. Supplemented by reference TRBV28 and TRBJ2-7, the full variable domain reads DVKVTQSSRYLVKRTGEKVFLECVQDMDHENMFWYRQDPGLGLRLIYFSYDVKMKEKGDIPEGYSVSREKKERFSLILESASTNQTSMYLCASSSAGASYEQYFGPGTRLTVT.

V is TRBV18 and J is TRBJ1-2; D remains unclear. This CDR3 is built from 13 residues. Germline V CDR1 and CDR2: KGHSH, LQKENI. Trimming pared 4 bases from V and 3 bases from J, leaving 9 bases between. CDR3 in amino acids: CASSQDGDYGYTF. The CDR3 bases are TGTGCCAGCTCACAGGACGGAGACTATGGCTACACCTTC.

The table lists this clone with a few counts. The chain links TRBV18 to TRBJ2-7; 7 bases map to TRBD2. The V segment lost 3 bases and the J segment 5 bases; nucleotides outside the gene matches: 4. From germline, CDR1 is KGHSH and CDR2 LQKENI. The CDR3 covers 13 residues. CDR3 bases: TGTGCCAGCTCACCGGGGCGGGAGAACGAGCAGTACTTC. Its protein product is CASSPGRENEQYF.

This clone occurred a few times. V is TRBV28 and J is TRBJ2-7; D not resolved. The CDR3 contains 14 residues. CDR1 is MDHEN and CDR2 is SYDVKM in the germline V gene. Trimming removed 4 bases from V and 2 bases from J, with 12 bases in between. CDR3 in amino acids: CASSSTNGPYEQYF. In DNA, the CDR3 is TGTGCCAGCAGTTCTACGAACGGACCCTACGAGCAGTACTTC.

This clone was picked up one time. This chain connects TRBV2 to TRBJ2-5; 9 positions match TRBD1. V dropped 7 bases and J dropped 2; count of bases not matched to a gene: 5. The CDR3 contains 14 residues. The V gene's germline CDR1 is SNHLY and CDR2 FYNNEI. The CDR3 spells CASNPGTGQETQYF. The CDR3 DNA reads as TGTGCCAGCAATCCTGGGACAGGGCAAGAGACCCAGTACTTC.

Turning to this clone: The sample has other DNA sequences that encode this CDR3 too. The chain joins TRBV18 to TRBJ2-5; D unclear. Per germline, CDR1 KGHSH and CDR2 LQKENI. Trimming took 5 bases from V and 4 from J, leaving 5 bases between them. CDR3 length equals 11 residues. The CDR3 loop is CASSSGETQYF. CDR3 DNA: TGTGCCAGCTCATCGGGAGAGACCCAGTACTTC.

This clone was seen more than once but under ten times. CDR3 nucleotide sequence: TGCGCCAGCAGCTGGATTCTCCAAGAGACCCAGTACTTC. This encodes CASSWILQETQYF. V and J are TRBV5-1 and TRBJ2-5; D uncertain. With 3 bases removed from V and 1 base from J, the gap between germline ends came to 7 bases. CDR3 length equals 13 residues. Germline CDR1 SGHRS, CDR2 YFSETQ. Drawing the rest from reference TRBV5-1 and TRBJ2-5, the complete variable domain is KAGVTQTPRYLIKTRGQQVTLSCSPISGHRSVSWYQQTPGQGLQFLFEYFSETQRNKGNFPGRFSGRQFSNSRSEMNVSTLELGDSALYLCASSWILQETQYFGPGTRLLVL.

This chain joins TRBV7-2 and TRBJ2-4; 9 nucleotides line up with TRBD2. CDR3 length: 17 amino acids. Germline lookup yields CDR1 SGHTA and CDR2 FQGNSA. V lost 6 bases to trimming and J lost 0 bases; unmatched junction nucleotides: 9. CDR3 bases: TGTGCCAGCAGGGTAGCGGCGGGGGGGGTAGCCAAAAACATTCAGTACTTC. Amino acids: CASRVAAGGVAKNIQYF.

This clone was observed a handful of times. This sequence joins TRBV7-2 and TRBJ2-7; 7 nucleotides align to TRBD2. Per the germline V gene, CDR1 is SGHTA and CDR2 is FQGNSA. This CDR3 spans 16 amino acids. The J segment lost 0 bases and the V segment lost 4 bases, leaving 9 bases of the junction unmatched. In nucleotides, the CDR3 is TGTGCCAGCAGCTCAAGCCAGCGGGGTGGCTCCTACGAGCAGTACTTC. It specifies CASSSSQRGGSYEQYF.

The chain links TRBV12-5 to TRBJ2-6, with 7 bases that match TRBD1. V was pared by 1 base and J by 0 bases, with 3 bases of the junction left unmatched. The CDR3 is 17 amino acids. CDR1 is LGHNT, CDR2 FRNRAP, per germline. CDR3: CASGLGTGSSGANVLTF. The CDR3 nucleotides are TGTGCTAGTGGTTTGGGGACAGGCAGCTCTGGGGCCAACGTCCTGACTTTC.

The chain links TRBV2 to TRBJ2-2; D gene unclear. V was pared by 2 bases and J by 1 base, with 23 bases between. The CDR3 is 20 residues long. CDR1 SNHLY and CDR2 FYNNEI come from the germline V gene. For the CDR3, the DNA is TGTGCCAGCAGTGAATCTGGCGTCTTTGTGGTTTCGGGGAACACCGGGGAGCTGTTTTTT. It encodes CASSESGVFVVSGNTGELFF.

In its sample, this clone was seen a few times. This chain links TRBV7-2 with TRBJ2-7, with D perhaps TRBD2 (5 bases). The CDR3 runs to 16 residues. V was pared by 3 bases and J by 0 bases, with 15 bases between. CDR1 and CDR2 (germline): SGHTA, FQGNSA. The CDR3 bases are TGTGCCAGCAGCTTCGGACTGGGAATGGGCTCCTACGAGCAGTACTTC. This sequence encodes CASSFGLGMGSYEQYF.

In this sample, this clone turned up a few times. The gene calls are TRBV4-3 and TRBJ1-1; no reliable D call. V was cut by 3 bases and J by 5 bases, with 7 bases left in between. The CDR3 totals 12 residues. The V gene's germline CDR1 is LGHNA and CDR2 YSLEER. The CDR3 DNA reads TGCGCCAGCAGCCAGATGGGGACTGAAGCTTTCTTT. It yields the protein CASSQMGTEAFF.